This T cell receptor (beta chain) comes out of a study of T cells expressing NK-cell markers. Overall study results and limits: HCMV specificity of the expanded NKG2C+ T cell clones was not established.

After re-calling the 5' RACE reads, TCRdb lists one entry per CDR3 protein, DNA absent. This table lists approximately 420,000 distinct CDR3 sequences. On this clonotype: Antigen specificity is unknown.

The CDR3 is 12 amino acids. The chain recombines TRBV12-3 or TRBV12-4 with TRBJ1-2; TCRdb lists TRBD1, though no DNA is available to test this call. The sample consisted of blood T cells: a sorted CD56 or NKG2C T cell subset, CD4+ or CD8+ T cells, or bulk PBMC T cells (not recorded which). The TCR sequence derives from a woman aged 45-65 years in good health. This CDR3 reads CASSLGARGYTF.